Below, 17 T cell receptor beta chains from the same sample are listed, as sequenced in a study of T cell responses to AZD1222 COVID-19 vaccine. The method was immunoSEQ multiplex PCR; TCRdb's version includes in-frame clones alone and lacks a portion of them. The table lists around 110,000 clones, around 85% of them singletons, with about 4% in the top ten. The sequencing here drew on peripheral blood, taken on day 0 of MenACWY control vaccination. The receptors originated from an adult in good health.

The rearrangement uses TRBV28 and TRBJ1-2, with 12 positions matching TRBD1. This CDR3 has 15 amino acids. Germline V gives CDR1 MDHEN, CDR2 SYDVKM. V lost 3 bases to trimming and J lost 7 bases; unmatched junction nucleotides: 6. The CDR3 is CASSLEGQGAFGYTF. CDR3 nucleotide sequence: TGTGCCAGCAGTTTGGAGGGACAGGGGGCATTTGGCTACACCTTC.

V is TRBV5-1 and J is TRBJ1-5; D gene unclear. The V end lost 0 bases, the J end lost 4 bases, and 5 bases lay between the germline ends. Germline CDR1 and CDR2: SGHRS and YFSETQ. The CDR3 has 13 amino acids. CDR3 residues: CASSLGANQPQHF. The CDR3 DNA sequence: TGCGCCAGCAGCTTGGGAGCAAATCAGCCCCAGCATTTT.

The chain recombines TRBV7-9 with TRBJ1-1; 11 bases are shared with TRBD1. From germline, CDR1 is SEHNR and CDR2 FQNEAQ (reference sequence). Trimming removed 3 bases from V and 1 base from J; junction bases left unmatched: 7. This CDR3 has 17 residues. CDR3 bases: TGTGCCAGCAGCTTTCAAATGGGACAGGGGGAGAACACTGAAGCTTTCTTT. It encodes CASSFQMGQGENTEAFF.

In this sample, this clone turned up a few times. The V and J genes are TRBV28 and TRBJ2-2, with D possibly being TRBD1 (6 bases). The CDR3 extends over 15 amino acids. With 6 bases removed from V and 5 bases from J, the gap between germline ends came to 16 bases. Germline values: CDR1 MDHEN, CDR2 SYDVKM. CDR3 sequence: CASRPDSGRTGELFF. The CDR3 DNA sequence: TGTGCCAGCAGGCCGGACAGCGGAAGAACCGGGGAGCTGTTTTTT.

This clone was detected a few times. The V call is TRBV10-3, the J call TRBJ1-1; tentative D call: TRBD1 (5 bases). The V end was cut by 0 bases, the J end by 1 base, with 12 bases between. The germline V gene has CDR1 ENHRY and CDR2 SYGVKD. The CDR3 length is 16 residues. The CDR3 region has the DNA TGTGCCATCAGTGAGTCGGTGGTTAGGGGGAACACTGAAGCTTTCTTT. Translated: CAISESVVRGNTEAFF.

Concerning this clone itself: A much larger clone is a single base away; this may be a read error. At the DNA level, this CDR3 is encoded by other sequences in the same sample as well. The V call is TRBV24-1, the J call TRBJ2-1; D is possibly TRBD1 or TRBD2 (8 bases each). V gave up 11 bases and J gave up 1 base, with 17 bases separating them. Germline CDR1 and CDR2: KGHDR and SFDVKD. There are 15 residues in the CDR3. For the CDR3, the DNA is TGTGCCATCAGGGGGCGGGGGGAATCCTACAATGAGCAGTTCTTC. This gives the protein CAIRGRGESYNEQFF.

The chain is built from TRBV18 and TRBJ1-1, with D perhaps matching TRBD1 (5 bases). CDR1 and CDR2 (germline): KGHSH, LQKENI. The CDR3 sequence is 13 residues long. V lost 0 bases and J 4 bases, leaving 6 bases between the germline ends. The DNA of the CDR3 is TGTGCCAGCTCACCACCGGGGGGCACTGAAGCTTTCTTT. It specifies CASSPPGGTEAFF.

This chain links TRBV4-3 with TRBJ1-1; D call uncertain. Trimming removed 1 base at V and 10 bases at J, with 16 bases between. The germline V gene has CDR1 LGHNA and CDR2 YSLEER. The CDR3 has 14 amino acids. CDR3 region: CASSQGGATLGAFF. The CDR3 DNA follows: TGCGCCAGCAGCCAAGGAGGAGCAACACTGGGAGCTTTCTTT.

The rearrangement uses TRBV7-8 and TRBJ1-1, with D uncertain. The V and J ends lost 2 bases and 1 base respectively, with 11 bases between them. The germline CDR1 and CDR2 sequences are SGHVS and FQNEAQ. The CDR3 loop spans 15 amino acids. As DNA, the CDR3 is TGTGCCAGCAGCTTAACGGGCACAAGGAACACTGAAGCTTTCTTT. Translated: CASSLTGTRNTEAFF.

The chain links TRBV18 to TRBJ1-2, with D unresolved. The CDR3 covers 19 residues. In germline, CDR1 is KGHSH, CDR2 LQKENI. Trimming shortened V by 3 bases and J by 4 bases, and 27 bases separated the two germline ends. Written as DNA, the CDR3 is TGTGCCAGCTCACCCCGACCAGTAGGGCTATTACTTCGGGGCTATGGCTACACCTTC. Residues: CASSPRPVGLLLRGYGYTF.

This clone has more than one count but fewer than ten. The CDR3 sequence: CASRTRTGPNTEAFF. The CDR3 nucleotides are TGTGCCAGCAGGACGAGGACAGGTCCGAACACTGAAGCTTTCTTT. The rearrangement links TRBV6-5 to TRBJ1-1; 7 positions match TRBD1. Per the germline V gene, CDR1 is MNHEY and CDR2 is SVGAGI. CDR3 length: 15 amino acids. With V trimmed by 6 bases and J by 1 base, 8 bases remained unmatched.

The rearrangement uses TRBV5-8 and TRBJ2-1, with D unresolved. Germline values: CDR1 SGHTS, CDR2 YDEGEE. V was shortened by 1 base and J by 7 bases, with 15 bases between the two germline ends. The CDR3 runs to 15 residues. CDR3 DNA: TGTGCCAGCAGCTTGTCGCGGATCCTAGGGAATGAGCAGTTCTTC. The encoded protein is CASSLSRILGNEQFF.

This CDR3 reads CASSRDRDTDTQYF. In DNA, the CDR3 is TGTGCCAGCAGTCGGGACAGGGATACAGATACGCAGTATTTT. The chain uses TRBV28 and TRBJ2-3; TRBD1 matches 9 bases. Looked up from germline, CDR1 is MDHEN and CDR2 is SYDVKM. Trimming removed 5 bases from V and 3 bases from J; junction bases left unmatched: 3. The CDR3 length is 14 residues.

The V gene is TRBV7-6, the J gene TRBJ2-1, with 8 nucleotides matching TRBD2. Germline values: CDR1 SGHVS, CDR2 FNYEAQ. The CDR3 spans 17 residues. With V trimmed by 2 bases and J by 1 base, 7 bases remained unmatched. The CDR3 DNA is TGTGCCAGCAGCTTACCCGGGGGGGCAGTGTCCTACAATGAGCAGTTCTTC. Encoded protein: CASSLPGGAVSYNEQFF.

This chain links TRBV2 with TRBJ1-2; the D gene is possibly TRBD1 (5 bases). Trimming took off 5 bases at V and 2 bases at J, with 9 bases between the two ends. The CDR3 sequence is 13 residues long. The V gene's germline CDR1 is SNHLY and CDR2 FYNNEI. CDR3 DNA sequence: TGTGCCAGCAGTATCGGGGGAAACTATGGCTACACCTTC. Its protein is CASSIGGNYGYTF. Full variable domain (rest looked up from reference TRBV2 and TRBJ1-2): EPEVTQTPSHQVTQMGQEVILRCVPISNHLYFYWYRQILGQKVEFLVSFYNNEISEKSEIFDDQFSVERPDGSNFTLKIRSTKLEDSAMYFCASSIGGNYGYTFGSGTRLTVV.

This chain uses TRBV7-2 with TRBJ1-1, with TRBD1 identical over 7 bases. With V trimmed by 6 bases and J by 7 bases, 17 bases remained unmatched. Germline values: CDR1 SGHTA, CDR2 FQGNSA. The CDR3 is 16 amino acids. For the CDR3, the DNA is TGTGCCAGCAGGATCCGGGGGACAGACAGACGCTATGAAGCTTTCTTT. Its protein is CASRIRGTDRRYEAFF.

V gene TRBV18 combines with J gene TRBJ2-5, with TRBD1 matching 7 bases. Germline values: CDR1 KGHSH, CDR2 LQKENI. After removal of 3 bases from V and 3 bases from J, the junction contained 7 bases not matched to a gene. The CDR3 runs 15 residues. The CDR3 here is CASSPYSTGKETQYF. The CDR3 DNA reads as TGTGCCAGCTCACCCTATTCGACAGGGAAAGAGACCCAGTACTTC. The whole variable domain, remainder taken from reference TRBV18 and TRBJ2-5, is NAGVMQNPRHLVRRRGQEARLRCSPMKGHSHVYWYRQLPEEGLKFMVYLQKENIIDESGMPKERFSAEFPKEGPSILRIQQVVRGDSAAYFCASSPYSTGKETQYFGPGTRLLVL.